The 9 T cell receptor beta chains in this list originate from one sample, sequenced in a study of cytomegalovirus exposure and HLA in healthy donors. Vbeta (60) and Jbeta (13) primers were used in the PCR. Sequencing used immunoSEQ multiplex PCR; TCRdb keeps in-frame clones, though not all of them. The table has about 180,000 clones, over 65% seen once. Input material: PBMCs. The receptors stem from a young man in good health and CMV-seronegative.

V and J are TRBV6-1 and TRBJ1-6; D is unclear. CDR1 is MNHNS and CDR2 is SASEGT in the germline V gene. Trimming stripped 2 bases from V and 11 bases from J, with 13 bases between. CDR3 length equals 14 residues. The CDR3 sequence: CASSEPGALTPLHF. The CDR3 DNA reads TGTGCCAGCAGTGAACCGGGAGCCCTTACACCCCTCCACTTT.

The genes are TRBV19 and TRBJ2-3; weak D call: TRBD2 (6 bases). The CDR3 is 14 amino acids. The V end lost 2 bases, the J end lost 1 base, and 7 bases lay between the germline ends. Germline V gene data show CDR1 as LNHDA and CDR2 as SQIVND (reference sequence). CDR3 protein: CASSISSGTDTQYF. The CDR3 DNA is TGTGCCAGTAGTATATCTAGCGGCACAGATACGCAGTATTTT.

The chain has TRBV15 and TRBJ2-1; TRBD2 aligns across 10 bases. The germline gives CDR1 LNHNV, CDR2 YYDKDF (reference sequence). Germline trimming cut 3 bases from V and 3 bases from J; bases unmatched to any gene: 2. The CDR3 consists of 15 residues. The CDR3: CATSRRLAGYNEQFF. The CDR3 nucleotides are TGTGCCACCAGCAGGAGACTAGCGGGCTACAATGAGCAGTTCTTC. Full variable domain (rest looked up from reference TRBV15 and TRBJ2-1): DAMVIQNPRYQVTQFGKPVTLSCSQTLNHNVMYWYQQKSSQAPKLLFHYYDKDFNNEADTPDNFQSRRPNTSFCFLDIRSPGLGDTAMYLCATSRRLAGYNEQFFGPGTRLTVL.

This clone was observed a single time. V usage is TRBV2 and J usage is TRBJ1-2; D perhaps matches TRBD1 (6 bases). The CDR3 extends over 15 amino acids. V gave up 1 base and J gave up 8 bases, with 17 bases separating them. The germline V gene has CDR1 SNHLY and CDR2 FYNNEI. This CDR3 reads CASSEVLQGRDGYTF. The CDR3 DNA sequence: TGTGCCAGCAGTGAAGTGTTACAGGGAAGGGACGGCTACACCTTC.

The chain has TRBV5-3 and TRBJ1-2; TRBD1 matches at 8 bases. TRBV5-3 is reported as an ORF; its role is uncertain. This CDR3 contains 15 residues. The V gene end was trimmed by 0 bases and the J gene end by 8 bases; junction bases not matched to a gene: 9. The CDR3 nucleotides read TGTGCCAGAAGCTTGGCCAGGGGGCGCAGGGACGGCTACACCTTC. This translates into CARSLARGRRDGYTF.

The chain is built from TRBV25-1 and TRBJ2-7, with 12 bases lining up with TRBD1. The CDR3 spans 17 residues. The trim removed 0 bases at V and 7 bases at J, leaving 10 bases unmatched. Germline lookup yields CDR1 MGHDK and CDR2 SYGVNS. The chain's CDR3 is CASSEYSPGQGAGEQYF. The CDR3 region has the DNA TGTGCCAGCAGTGAATATAGCCCGGGACAGGGGGCGGGTGAGCAGTACTTC.

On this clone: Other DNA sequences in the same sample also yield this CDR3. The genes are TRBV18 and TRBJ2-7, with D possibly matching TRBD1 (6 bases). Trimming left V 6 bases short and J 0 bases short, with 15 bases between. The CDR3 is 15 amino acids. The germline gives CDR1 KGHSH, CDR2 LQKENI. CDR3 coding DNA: TGTGCCAGCTCTCCATACCGGGACAACTCCTACGAGCAGTACTTC. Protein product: CASSPYRDNSYEQYF. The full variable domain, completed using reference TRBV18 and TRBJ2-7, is NAGVMQNPRHLVRRRGQEARLRCSPMKGHSHVYWYRQLPEEGLKFMVYLQKENIIDESGMPKERFSAEFPKEGPSILRIQQVVRGDSAAYFCASSPYRDNSYEQYFGPGTRLTVT.

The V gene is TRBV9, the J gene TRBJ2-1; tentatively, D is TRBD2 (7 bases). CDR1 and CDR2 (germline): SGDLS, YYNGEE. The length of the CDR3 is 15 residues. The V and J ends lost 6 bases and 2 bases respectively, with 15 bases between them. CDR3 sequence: CASTKGGGAYNEQFF. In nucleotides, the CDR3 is TGTGCCAGCACCAAGGGGGGGGGAGCCTACAATGAGCAGTTCTTC.

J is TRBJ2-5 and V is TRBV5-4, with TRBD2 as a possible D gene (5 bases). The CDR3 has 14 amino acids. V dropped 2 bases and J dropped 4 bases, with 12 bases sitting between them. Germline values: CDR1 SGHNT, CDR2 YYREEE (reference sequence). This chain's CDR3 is CASSLGPRGETQYF. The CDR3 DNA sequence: TGTGCCAGCAGCTTAGGGCCCCGGGGAGAGACCCAGTACTTC.